This entry lists 4 T cell receptor beta chains sequenced from one sample in a study of blood T cell repertoires in COVID-19 (dated by TCRdb to 2018 to 2020). To prepare the library, the immunoSEQ multiplex PCR assay was applied. TCRdb retrieved this table from immuneACCESS and kept in-frame rearrangements only. Not all clones are present; in checked studies, unresolved V genes account for under half, and no reason is known for the remainder. In all, the sample holds about 270,000 clones, and approximately 86% of those were seen once. The ten largest account for about 10% of the sample. The specimen was peripheral blood. The receptors here all came from a man between 40 and 49 years old with active or convalescent COVID-19.

The CDR3 spells CASSLEPPSGVYNEQFF. The CDR3 nucleotides read TGCGCCAGCAGCTTGGAGCCTCCTAGCGGGGTTTACAATGAGCAGTTCTTC. The chain has TRBV5-1 and TRBJ2-1; 9 nucleotides match TRBD2. CDR3 size: 17 residues. After removal of 0 bases from V and 4 bases from J, the junction contained 8 bases not matched to a gene. CDR1 is SGHRS and CDR2 is YFSETQ in the germline V gene.

The chain joins TRBV27 to TRBJ2-1, with D uncertain. Trimming took off 7 bases at V and 0 bases at J, with 10 bases between the two ends. CDR1 MNHEY and CDR2 SMNVEV come from the germline V gene (reference sequence). The CDR3 consists of 14 residues. CDR3 in amino acids: CASKPLDSYNEQFF. DNA of the CDR3: TGTGCCAGCAAGCCCCTAGACTCCTACAATGAGCAGTTCTTC.

The rearrangement links TRBV11-2 to TRBJ2-7; D gene uncertain. Trimming left V 0 bases short and J 4 bases short, with 10 bases between. Germline lookup yields CDR1 SGHAT and CDR2 FQNNGV. The CDR3 has 14 residues. This CDR3 is CASSLDLQSYEQYF. DNA of the CDR3: TGTGCCAGCAGCTTAGATCTTCAGTCTTACGAGCAGTACTTC.

The chain carries TRBV11-2 and TRBJ2-3; TRBD2 agrees at 14 bases. The CDR3 spans 16 residues. V shed 4 bases and J 1 base; nucleotides not matched to a gene: 1. Germline loops: CDR1 SGHAT, CDR2 FQNNGV. CDR3 sequence: CASSSGLAGGTDTQYF. For the CDR3, the DNA is TGTGCCAGCAGCTCGGGACTAGCGGGAGGCACAGATACGCAGTATTTT. The full variable domain, with the rest looked up from reference TRBV11-2 and TRBJ2-3, is EAGVAQSPRYKIIEKRQSVAFWCNPISGHATLYWYQQILGQGPKLLIQFQNNGVVDDSQLPKDRFSAERLKGVDSTLKIQPAKLEDSAVYLCASSSGLAGGTDTQYFGPGTRLTVL.